This TCR beta chain emerged from a study of cytomegalovirus exposure and HLA in healthy donors (TCRdb year 2017). About the full investigation: An earlier analysis of roughly 500 of the donors reported under 300 Gb of sequence data and around 110 million unique TCR beta sequences obtained from about 200 million T cells. Besides the first cohort of roughly 640 subjects, a separate validation cohort made up of about 120 different subjects was used. An early release covering just under 650 HLA-typed donors comprised 250 to 350 gigabases of sequencing data and around 86 million unique TCR sequences. To predict cytomegalovirus infection status, the study brought together high-throughput TCR immunosequencing, statistical association of individual TCRs with disease status, and machine learning. Of the approximately 400 genotyped donors, over 65% fell in the genetic ancestry cluster associated with self-reported Caucasian donors. Typing coverage varied by locus: about 629-630 donors for A, B, C, DRB1 and DQB1; approximately 520 for DQA1; over 600 for DPA1; 450 to 480 for DPB1. Class I and class II HLA loci were covered by the typing at four-digit resolution. Several DR-DQ haplotypes were handled as single units for association and clustering because linkage in the cohort was strong. Rather than using new phenotypic data, the later analysis identified candidate immune exposures from TCR beta sequences and from how often those sequences occurred across donors. Genome-wide SNP genotypes for about 60% of the roughly 700 donors were used in a later genetic analysis, which treated that subset as a discovery cohort. Among 300 to 500 genotyped donors of the cohort, an average of about 240,000 unique TCR beta nucleotide sequences was sequenced per donor, of which about 20% were non-productive. Every repertoire in the discovery cohort had been generated on one and the same sequencing platform. Donor age, sex, ethnicity and CMV serostatus were compiled alongside the repertoire data. In an earlier analysis of 587 of the donors, high-throughput TCR beta sequencing was used to judge whether each TCR beta V gene segment behaved as functional or pseudogenic. The T cell repertoires of some 700 subjects were profiled by immunosequencing and related to cytomegalovirus serostatus. To study patterns of TCR occurrence, a later analysis re-analyzed previously published TCR beta repertoires from more than 550 donors and added high-resolution HLA genotyping. The study aimed to test whether signatures of past pathogen exposure could be identified by cataloging public T cell receptors.

Broader findings and caveats from the paper: Across donors, most TCR sequences were observed very rarely, whereas some public TCRs were present in many individuals. Several of the top co-occurrence clusters appeared to be linked to parvovirus B19, influenza, CMV and Epstein-Barr virus, according to a later analysis. Compared with the roughly 670-donor mean, donors in an Asian-associated ancestry cluster had fewer N-insertions in productive TCRs, according to a later genetic analysis. A later analysis found that TCR association rates varied across HLA loci, with DRB1 alleles showing the most associated TCRs and HLA-C alleles the fewest. Linkage disequilibrium might explain the correlated functional status among segregating V segments, but an unknown experimental factor could not be excluded. A later analysis associated 17,000 or so TCR beta sequences with specific HLA alleles at a false discovery rate of 0.05. A few of the identified cytomegalovirus-associated TCR beta chains were confirmed in vitro to be specific for cytomegalovirus antigens. CMV serostatus was the only immune exposure information available for the cohort. Roughly 17 rarely observed V segments, including chromosome 9 orphons, were excluded from the earlier analysis of just under 600 of the donors because counts were too low. In this cohort, only TCR beta chains were sequenced, and detectable features were limited by the absence of alpha or paired-chain data. Because the 87-base-pair reads could not distinguish some IMGT-functional V segments, including TRBV6-2 and TRBV6-3, those segments were excluded. A total of about 150 TCR beta chains were listed by the study as associated with cytomegalovirus. In an earlier analysis of some 640 of the donors, most TCR beta V segments were observed in productive rearrangements about 87% or about 30% of the time, broadly matching IMGT annotations. A later genetic analysis associated a missense DCLRE1C variant with V-gene and J-gene trimming of TCR beta chains, and an independent cohort replicated the association. In a later analysis, HLA-associated TCR beta chains showed more clonal expansion and lower generation probabilities than non-associated chains that were equally common. When HLA alleles, especially DR and DQ, strongly co-occurred, TCR associations were difficult to assign to individual alleles. A further reported finding was that TCR beta sequences accurately predicted the HLA-A and HLA-B alleles for most subjects in the first cohort. The authors suggested that the approach could potentially be extended to other disease states and immunological phenotypes. Because HLA typing was unavailable for some donors at each locus, only the typed subset was used in association tests. Roughly uniform sequencing depth across donors was assumed in presence/absence analyses, although this assumption may not hold. A later analysis found that most CMV-associated TCR beta chains appeared HLA-restricted, with HLA associations seemingly driven largely by CMV exposure. A cluster of highly shared sequence variants was judged likely to represent a technical artifact of the sequencing pipeline. Cytomegalovirus status was reported to be diagnosed by the classifier with high specificity and sensitivity in both the original and validation cohorts.

Comment on this clone: This receptor's antigen is unknown.

Its CDR3 holds 15 amino acids, cysteine through phenylalanine. The DNA shown is the 45-base CDR3, in frame from base 1. V loses 2 bases, J loses 4 bases, and the germline ends lie 15 bases apart. The CDR1 and CDR2 encoded by the germline V gene are MNHEY and SVGAGI. Receptor libraries were prepared by the immunoSEQ multiplex PCR assay. A mixture of 60 forward primers for TCR Vbeta segments and 13 reverse primers for TCR Jbeta segments was used in the multiplex PCR. The CDR3 region of rearranged TCR beta genes was amplified from genomic DNA by a multiplex PCR assay. Amplified TCR beta libraries were sequenced as 87-base-pair reads on the Illumina HiSeq System. From the authors' description of their analysis: A later analysis tallied about 77 million unique TCR beta chains across the 666 repertoires, and around 10 million of those chains were shared by two or more donors. Raw reads were error-corrected and collapsed into unique sequences with a nearest-neighbor algorithm that merged closely related sequences to remove PCR and sequencing errors. V, D and J gene segments were assigned by aligning CDR3 sequences to IMGT reference sequences. For a sequence to be retained, at least a six-nucleotide match to both a V gene segment and a J gene segment was required. A rearrangement counted as productive if the CDR3 had no stop codons and remained in frame with V and J, and every other rearrangement counted as non-productive. Following IMGT convention, CDR3 was defined as the stretch from the second conserved V-encoded cysteine to the conserved J-encoded phenylalanine. The earlier analysis of some 600 of the donors excluded sequences that lacked an unambiguous match to a single V gene segment. An earlier analysis of 500 to 700 of the donors classified V segments as functional when productive rearrangements were above 56.7% and as segregating when the standard deviation between donors was above 5%. A statistical classification framework was built for diagnosing cytomegalovirus status from the catalog of TCR beta chain sequences. In a later analysis, TCR nucleotide sequences were compared against IMGT/GENE-DB human TR gene sequences so that V and J genes could be assigned. Using the TCRdist pipeline, a later analysis assigned CDR3 sequences along with most-parsimonious VDJ recombination scenarios. In a later analysis, each TCR beta chain was defined by its CDR3 amino acid sequence together with its V-gene family, and reads without a unique V-gene family were excluded. To address suspected cross-contamination and a sequencing artifact, a later analysis removed several hundred highly shared, low-generation-probability nucleotide sequences. In a later analysis, a clonal expansion index for each public chain was calculated from normalized within-repertoire ranks of inferred template counts. In a later analysis, generation probabilities were computed with a VDJ recombination model fitted to out-of-frame rearrangements, and the resulting probabilities were checked against IGoR. Hypergeometric tests were used in a later analysis to score TCR-TCR, TCR-HLA and TCR-CMV co-occurrence, with a repertoire-size bias correction applied to the TCR pairs. In a later analysis, false discovery rates were estimated by permuting HLA or CMV assignments 20 times. In a later analysis, co-occurring TCRs were grouped using DBSCAN, with TCRdist sequence similarity added in when clustering inside HLA-allele-positive subsets. For co-occurrence clustering, repertoires with fewer than 30,000 or more than 120,000 public chains were excluded, along with about five repertoires with anomalous nucleotide sharing. TCRdb mirrors the immuneACCESS table, restricted to in-frame sequences. Some clones are absent from its copies; in checked studies, under half trace to an unresolved V gene, and the reason for the others is unknown. D and trimming were read from the DNA, whereas the V and J calls and clone size are those reported in that table. The sample's table covers about 200,000 clones. In total, the top ten clones hold less than 0.85% of the sample.

The cohort comprised some 700 healthy bone marrow donors. All cohort members were sampled while nominally healthy, although unrecorded immune exposures were likely present. The donor was CMV seronegative and belonged to the group of 352 seronegative cohort members. Each donor provided a peripheral blood sample, and peripheral blood mononuclear cells were used for TCR beta sequencing. The Qiagen DNeasy Blood Extraction Kit was used to extract genomic DNA from the blood cell samples. Sequenced sample: PBMCs. The TCR comes from a boy under 18 in good health and CMV-seronegative. The chain uses TRBV6-5 and TRBJ2-7, and possibly TRBD1, on 5 matching bases. CDR3 protein: CASSYRQGGKYEQYF. The DNA sequence is given as TGTGCCAGCAGTTACAGGCAGGGTGGGAAGTACGAGCAGTACTTC.